This TCR beta chain was observed in a study of blood T cell repertoires in COVID-19. Study overall: Sites across the United States, Italy and Spain contributed samples from acute and convalescent COVID-19. PBMCs, B-cell-depleted T cells, or T cells provided the cDNA or gDNA that made up the material.

How the authors handled the data: Using reference gene primer amplification, nucleated cell counts were estimated. Sequencing used immunoSEQ multiplex PCR; TCRdb keeps in-frame clones, though not all of them. Clone size and V and J calls were adopted from that table, with D and trimming inferred from the DNA. The top ten hold more than 1.5% of the sample, which has some 170,000 clones, about 91% seen once. The V end lost 7 bases, the J end lost 3 bases, and 8 bases lay between the germline ends. The CDR3 consists of 12 residues. CDR1 SNHLY and CDR2 FYNNEI come from the germline V gene. The TCR was taken from a woman in her forties or fifties with acute or convalescent COVID-19. The J gene is TRBJ2-3, the V gene TRBV2; weak D call: TRBD1 (6 bases). Input material: peripheral blood. Written as DNA, the CDR3 is TGTGCCAGCACAGGACAGACAGATACGCAGTATTTT. Residues: CASTGQTDTQYF.